Included here is one TCR beta chain sequence, with context. Its antigen is unidentified. The data were obtained in a study of identical twins. Findings and caveats of the study: While abundant cord blood beta clonotypes carried fewer insertions, memory repertoires showed no such pattern.

The CDR3 is made up of 11 amino acids. The germline V gene has CDR1 SGHTA and CDR2 FQGNSA. V lost 8 bases, J lost 10 bases, and 12 bases lay in between. Via MiXCR, TCRdb re-called the 5' RACE reads, giving one row per CDR3 protein. The profile shows about 520,000 distinct CDR3 sequences, about 20% of them singletons. These sequences were also reported in another study, on T cells expressing NK-cell markers. That study reports: The eight sequenced donors comprised seven who were HCMV-seropositive and one who was seronegative.

The sample consisted of CD4+ T cells sorted from blood. The clonotype was recovered from a woman younger than 35 in good health. V gene TRBV7-2 combines with J gene TRBJ2-1; no definite D call. The CDR3 DNA reads as TGTGCCAGCCTCCCATTTGTGGAGCAGTTCTTC. Its translation is CASLPFVEQFF.